Detailed here is one TCR beta chain. Its antigen is currently unknown. These data belong to a study of T cell responses to AZD1222 COVID-19 vaccine. Findings and limits, study-wide: Increases in Spike-specific TCR breadth and depth were seen after two AZD1222 doses.

The CDR3 has 15 amino acids. The V and J ends lost 9 bases and 0 bases respectively, with 17 bases between them. Germline-derived CDR1 and CDR2 are LNHDA and SQIVND (reference sequence). Repertoires were generated with immunoSEQ multiplex PCR, while TCRdb's copy carries only in-frame clones and drops some. Of around 150,000 clones in the sample, around 91% were seen once. The source is an adult who received the AZD1222 COVID-19 vaccine. This specimen consisted of peripheral blood, obtained 28 days after the second AZD1222 dose. This chain links TRBV19 with TRBJ1-1; the D gene is possibly TRBD1 (6 bases). The CDR3 spells CASYEQGGMNTEAFF. CDR3 DNA: TGTGCCAGCTACGAGCAAGGGGGAATGAACACTGAAGCTTTCTTT.